These T cell receptor beta chains were read from a single sample in a study of blood T cell repertoires in COVID-19. Produced via immunoSEQ multiplex PCR; TCRdb's table is partial and in-frame only. Among some 270,000 clones listed, around nine tenths were seen once. What was sequenced was peripheral blood. These receptors were taken from a man in his forties with active or convalescent COVID-19. Each CDR3 is given with its conserved first and last residue. Fields, in order: CDR3 DNA, CDR3 protein, clone size, V gene, D gene, J gene. The D gene is left open where the match is weak. Clone size appears in some rows only: once, few, many, or a class for an expanded clone.

CDR3nt: TGTGCCAGCACCTCGGGGGATCTATTCTATGGCTACACCTTC
CDR3aa: CASTSGDLFYGYTF
abundance: .
v_gene: TRBV18
d_gene: .
j_gene: TRBJ1-2

CDR3nt: TGTGCCAGTAGTTCCCCCTATGAGGGGGCGCGAGGCTACACCTTC
CDR3aa: CASSSPYEGARGYTF
abundance: .
v_gene: TRBV19
d_gene: TRBD1
j_gene: TRBJ1-2

CDR3nt: TGTGCCACCAGTGACCCGGGACAGCACACAGATACGCAGTATTTT
CDR3aa: CATSDPGQHTDTQYF
abundance: .
v_gene: TRBV24-1
d_gene: TRBD1
j_gene: TRBJ2-3

CDR3nt: TGTGCCACCAGTGATCCCGCCCCAGGGCTACTGGATACGCAGTATTTT
CDR3aa: CATSDPAPGLLDTQYF
abundance: .
v_gene: TRBV24-1
d_gene: .
j_gene: TRBJ2-3

CDR3nt: TGTGCCAGCAGCCAAGGGACAGGGGTTAGTAATTCACCCCTCCACTTT
CDR3aa: CASSQGTGVSNSPLHF
abundance: once
v_gene: TRBV3-1/TRBV3-2
d_gene: TRBD1
j_gene: TRBJ1-6

CDR3nt: TGCGCCAGCTTAGCGGGACAGAGCACAGATACGCAGTATTTT
CDR3aa: CASLAGQSTDTQYF
abundance: .
v_gene: TRBV5-1
d_gene: .
j_gene: TRBJ2-3

CDR3nt: TGTGCCAGCAGCCCTGGGGGCGCGCGGGGGGGCCGGGGCTACAATGAGCAGTTCTTC
CDR3aa: CASSPGGARGGRGYNEQFF
abundance: .
v_gene: TRBV11-3
d_gene: TRBD2
j_gene: TRBJ2-1

CDR3nt: TGTGCCAGCAGCTTAGAAGGGCGGGTTCAGTACTTC
CDR3aa: CASSLEGRVQYF
abundance: once
v_gene: TRBV7-6
d_gene: .
j_gene: TRBJ2-4

CDR3nt: TGTGCCAGCAGTGACAATTGGGGACAGGGAGTTGGAGAGCAGTACTTC
CDR3aa: CASSDNWGQGVGEQYF
abundance: .
v_gene: TRBV25-1
d_gene: TRBD1
j_gene: TRBJ2-7

CDR3nt: TGTGCCAGCAGCTTAGGACTAGCGGGCTATAGCACAGATACGCAGTATTTT
CDR3aa: CASSLGLAGYSTDTQYF
abundance: .
v_gene: TRBV7-9
d_gene: TRBD2
j_gene: TRBJ2-3